Listed below are T cell receptor beta chains from one sample, sequenced in a study of regulatory T cells in long-lasting Graves disease. Via MiXCR, TCRdb re-called the multiplex PCR reads, giving one row per CDR3 protein. The sample yields 450,000 to 500,000 distinct CDR3 sequences, about 16% seen once. These data were also reused for a study on T cells in Graves' hyperthyroidism and ophthalmopathy.

The sequences come from peripheral blood mononuclear cells (PBMCs), collected at new diagnosis, from a patient treated with antithyroid drugs. The origin of the receptors is a man in his forties with Graves disease. The CDR3 runs from the conserved cysteine through the conserved F or W. A D gene is named only where the DNA matches it firmly. Where a row states a size, it is once, few, many or the class of an expanded clone; other rows omit it.

j_gene: TRBJ1-4
abundance: many
v_gene: TRBV2
d_gene: .
CDR3nt: TGTGCCAGCAGTGTGGCAGTAGTGAATGAAAAACTGTTTTTT
CDR3aa: CASSVAVVNEKLFF

j_gene: TRBJ2-5
abundance: few
v_gene: TRBV20-1
d_gene: .
CDR3nt: TGCAGTGCTAGAGAACAGGGATGGGAAGAGACCCAGTACTTC
CDR3aa: CSAREQGWEETQYF

j_gene: TRBJ2-5
abundance: many
v_gene: TRBV7-9
d_gene: .
CDR3nt: TGTGCCAGCAGCTTAGCGTTTTCGACCCAAGAGACCCAGTACTTC
CDR3aa: CASSLAFSTQETQYF

j_gene: TRBJ2-2
abundance: .
v_gene: TRBV28
d_gene: .
CDR3nt: TGTGCCAGCAGTCCCCCAGGGTACACCGGGGAGCTGTTTTTT
CDR3aa: CASSPPGYTGELFF

j_gene: TRBJ2-3
abundance: many
v_gene: TRBV20-1
d_gene: TRBD1
CDR3nt: TGCAGTGCTAGAATTTCCGGGACAGGTCTCACAGATACGCAGTATTTT
CDR3aa: CSARISGTGLTDTQYF

j_gene: TRBJ1-4
abundance: .
v_gene: TRBV6-2/TRBV6-3
d_gene: TRBD1
CDR3nt: TGTGCCAGCACCCTACTCTGGACAGGGGGTAATGAAAAACTGTTTTTT
CDR3aa: CASTLLWTGGNEKLFF

j_gene: TRBJ2-7
abundance: few
v_gene: TRBV4-1
d_gene: .
CDR3nt: TGCGCCAGCAGCCCCAATGAGGTAACCTCCTACGAGCAGTACTTC
CDR3aa: CASSPNEVTSYEQYF

j_gene: TRBJ2-7
abundance: many
v_gene: TRBV3-1
d_gene: TRBD2
CDR3nt: TGTGCCAGCAGCCAAGGACTAGCGGGAGGACGCTACGAGCAGTACTTC
CDR3aa: CASSQGLAGGRYEQYF

j_gene: TRBJ2-2
abundance: many
v_gene: TRBV5-1
d_gene: TRBD1
CDR3nt: TGCGCCAGCAGCTTCAGACAGGGGACCGGGGAGCTGTTTTTT
CDR3aa: CASSFRQGTGELFF

j_gene: TRBJ2-3
abundance: many
v_gene: TRBV30
d_gene: .
CDR3nt: TGTGCCTGGAGCCTCGGGTCTACAGATACGCAGTATTTT
CDR3aa: CAWSLGSTDTQYF

j_gene: TRBJ1-1
abundance: .
v_gene: TRBV29-1
d_gene: .
CDR3nt: TGCAGCGTTGGATTTCAGGGAGGGACTGAAGCTTTCTTT
CDR3aa: CSVGFQGGTEAFF

j_gene: TRBJ2-1
abundance: many
v_gene: TRBV24-1
d_gene: TRBD1
CDR3nt: TGTGCCACCAGTGCCGCTCTAACCCGGGACAGCAGCAATGAGCAGTTCTTC
CDR3aa: CATSAALTRDSSNEQFF

j_gene: TRBJ1-1
abundance: .
v_gene: TRBV29-1
d_gene: TRBD1
CDR3nt: TGCAGCGGCAGGGGGCGCGAAACTGAAGCTTTCTTT
CDR3aa: CSGRGRETEAFF

j_gene: TRBJ1-1
abundance: many
v_gene: TRBV12-3/TRBV12-4
d_gene: .
CDR3nt: TGTGCCAGCACCCCGCGGGGAAACACTGAAGCTTTCTTT
CDR3aa: CASTPRGNTEAFF

j_gene: TRBJ2-3
abundance: few
v_gene: TRBV29-1
d_gene: .
CDR3nt: TGCAGCGGCCAAAGGGCTAGCTTCACAGATACGCAGTATTTT
CDR3aa: CSGQRASFTDTQYF

j_gene: TRBJ2-3
abundance: many
v_gene: TRBV7-8
d_gene: TRBD2
CDR3nt: TGTGCCAGCAGCTTAGTAGGGGCTAGCGCCGGGAGGCATACGCAGTATTTT
CDR3aa: CASSLVGASAGRHTQYF

j_gene: TRBJ2-7
abundance: many
v_gene: TRBV18
d_gene: TRBD1
CDR3nt: TGTGCCAGCTCACCACGGACAGGTACCTACGAGCAGTACTTC
CDR3aa: CASSPRTGTYEQYF

j_gene: TRBJ2-1
abundance: many
v_gene: TRBV6-5
d_gene: TRBD2
CDR3nt: TGTGCCAGCAGTTCCCAGCGGGAGTGGAATGAGCAGTTCTTC
CDR3aa: CASSSQREWNEQFF

j_gene: TRBJ1-5
abundance: many
v_gene: TRBV30
d_gene: .
CDR3nt: TGTGCCTGGAGCGAGGGGGGTAGCAATCAGCCCCAGCATTTT
CDR3aa: CAWSEGGSNQPQHF

j_gene: TRBJ2-7
abundance: .
v_gene: TRBV20-1
d_gene: .
CDR3nt: TGCAGTGCTAGGGTCTCGGGATCAGGGTACGAGCAGTACTTC
CDR3aa: CSARVSGSGYEQYF

j_gene: TRBJ2-1
abundance: many
v_gene: TRBV28
d_gene: TRBD2
CDR3nt: TGTGCCAGCAGGGGCGGGGGAGGGGAGCAGTTCTTC
CDR3aa: CASRGGGGEQFF

j_gene: TRBJ2-1
abundance: many
v_gene: TRBV12-3/TRBV12-4
d_gene: TRBD2
CDR3nt: TGTGCCAGCAGAATGACTAGCGGGAGCTTCAATGAGCAGTTCTTC
CDR3aa: CASRMTSGSFNEQFF